The 26 T cell receptor beta chains in this list originate from one sample, sequenced in a study of blood T cell repertoires in COVID-19 (dated by TCRdb to the early 2020s). The library came from the immunoSEQ multiplex PCR assay. TCRdb provides this immuneACCESS table in a form limited to in-frame rearrangements. Some clones are lacking; in checked studies, under half of them reflect an unresolved V gene, and why the rest are absent is not known. The sample table records about 180,000 clones; approximately 87% of these occur just once. Together, the top ten hold around 20% of the sample. Sample: peripheral blood. The receptors were sampled from a man in his 70s with active or convalescent COVID-19.

This chain joins TRBV5-1 and TRBJ1-1; TRBD1 is a possible D gene (5 bases). V gave up 4 bases and J gave up 1 base, with 8 bases separating them. CDR3 length equals 13 residues. Germline lookup yields CDR1 SGHRS and CDR2 YFSETQ. The CDR3 bases are TGCGCCAGCAGCATAGGACAGAACACTGAAGCTTTCTTT. It translates to CASSIGQNTEAFF.

The V gene is TRBV7-9, the J gene TRBJ2-5; D may be TRBD1 (6 bases). From germline, CDR1 is SEHNR and CDR2 FQNEAQ (reference sequence). V gave up 2 bases and J gave up 5 bases, with 15 bases separating them. This CDR3 contains 15 residues. The CDR3 spells CASSLTGTRAETQYF. CDR3 DNA: TGTGCCAGCAGCTTAACCGGGACACGGGCGGAGACCCAGTACTTC.

This clone has more than one count but fewer than ten. The chain recombines TRBV4-1 with TRBJ1-5; 9 nucleotides match TRBD1. CDR3 length: 15 amino acids. The J segment lost 7 bases and the V segment lost 0 bases, leaving 4 bases of the junction unmatched. The germline V gene encodes CDR1 MGHRA and CDR2 YSYEKL. The CDR3 reads CASSQEGQGRQPQHF. CDR3 in DNA: TGCGCCAGCAGCCAAGAGGGACAGGGAAGGCAGCCCCAGCATTTT.

This chain uses TRBV28 with TRBJ2-2; tentative D call: TRBD1 (6 bases). This CDR3 contains 16 residues. The V gene lost 6 bases and the J gene lost 0 bases, with 14 bases spanning the gap. Germline CDR1 reads MDHEN; CDR2 reads SYDVKM. CDR3 bases: TGTGCCAGCAGGCCCGGGACAACATCGAACACCGGGGAGCTGTTTTTT. It yields the protein CASRPGTTSNTGELFF.

This sequence joins TRBV3-1 (or the pseudogene TRBV3-2) and TRBJ2-5; D may be TRBD1 (8 bases). With 2 bases removed from V and 4 bases from J, the gap between germline ends came to 17 bases. Germline V gene sequence: CDR1 LGHDT, CDR2 YNNKEL (reference sequence). This CDR3 region has 16 residues. The CDR3 region is CASSQHPGGGGETQYF. CDR3 sequence (DNA): TGTGCCAGCAGCCAACACCCAGGGGGCGGGGGAGAGACCCAGTACTTC.

This clone showed up just a few times. The rearrangement joins TRBV19 to TRBJ1-5, with 12 bases matching TRBD1. CDR1 is LNHDA and CDR2 is SQIVND in the germline V gene (reference sequence). The V gene end was trimmed by 6 bases and the J gene end by 4 bases; junction bases not matched to a gene: 10. The CDR3 loop spans 17 amino acids. The CDR3 DNA reads TGTGCCAGTAGCCCACCGGGGACAGGGGGCTGGAATCAGCCCCAGCATTTT. Amino acid sequence: CASSPPGTGGWNQPQHF.

The chain joins TRBV7-6 to TRBJ1-6, with D possibly matching TRBD1 (6 bases). The CDR3 is 15 residues long. Trimming took 5 bases from V and 9 from J, leaving 17 bases between them. CDR1 is SGHVS and CDR2 is FNYEAQ in the germline V gene. The chain's CDR3 is CASSPQGMGISPLHF. CDR3 coding DNA: TGTGCCAGCAGCCCGCAGGGGATGGGGATTTCACCCCTCCACTTT.

V is TRBV4-3 and J is TRBJ2-6; weak D call: TRBD1 (5 bases). The CDR3 extends over 16 amino acids. Trimming removed 3 bases from V and 0 bases from J, with 9 bases in between. The germline CDR1 and CDR2 sequences are LGHNA and YSLEER. The CDR3 loop reads CASSQNRLSGANVLTF. The CDR3 DNA is TGCGCCAGCAGCCAGAACAGGCTCTCTGGGGCCAACGTCCTGACTTTC.

The V gene is TRBV13, the J gene TRBJ1-2, with no clear D. CDR1 is PRHDT, CDR2 FYEKMQ, per germline (reference sequence). There are 14 residues in the CDR3. Deletions cut 5 bases from V and 8 bases from J, with 18 bases between. CDR3 region: CASSQLFKERGYTF. The CDR3 DNA sequence: TGTGCCAGCAGCCAACTATTCAAGGAGAGGGGCTACACCTTC.

The CDR3 is CASSWDRGNQPQHF. CDR3 DNA sequence: TGTGCCAGCAGTTGGGACAGGGGAAATCAGCCCCAGCATTTT. The rearrangement links TRBV11-2 to TRBJ1-5; TRBD1 matches at 10 bases. The germline V gene has CDR1 SGHAT and CDR2 FQNNGV. Unmatched junction bases numbered 3, after V lost 6 bases and J lost 4 bases. The CDR3 runs 14 residues.

V usage is TRBV10-3 and J usage is TRBJ2-7; TRBD2 aligns across 8 bases. CDR3 size: 14 residues. V was pared by 0 bases and J by 6 bases, with 4 bases of the junction left unmatched. CDR1 and CDR2 (germline): ENHRY, SYGVKD. The CDR3 loop reads CAISESGRVPEQYF. CDR3 sequence (DNA): TGTGCCATCAGTGAGTCCGGGAGGGTTCCCGAGCAGTACTTC.

The CDR3 coding sequence is TGTGCCAGTAGCCCCCGGGACAGGCTTCATGGCTACACCTTC. It specifies CASSPRDRLHGYTF. The chain employs TRBV19 and TRBJ1-2; 8 nucleotides align to TRBD1. This CDR3 is 14 amino acids long. Trimming cost V 6 bases and J 6 bases; bases outside gene matches: 9. Germline V gene lookup returns CDR1 LNHDA and CDR2 SQIVND (reference sequence).

The CDR3 bases are TGTGCCAGCAGAGGACGGAGGAGCTCCTACGAGCAGTACTTC. It encodes CASRGRRSSYEQYF. The gene calls are TRBV6-5 and TRBJ2-7; D perhaps matches TRBD2 (5 bases). The CDR3 contains 14 residues. The V gene lost 6 bases and the J gene lost 0 bases, with 12 bases spanning the gap. Germline loops: CDR1 MNHEY, CDR2 SVGAGI.

The CDR3 coding sequence is TGCGCCAGCAGCCAAGACGAATCACTAGCGGGAGAGAACGAGCAGTACTTC. This encodes CASSQDESLAGENEQYF. V and J are TRBV4-1 and TRBJ2-7; 11 bases are a match to TRBD2. The V gene end was trimmed by 0 bases and the J gene end by 5 bases; junction bases not matched to a gene: 9. CDR1 MGHRA and CDR2 YSYEKL come from the germline V gene. The CDR3 sequence is 17 residues long.

The chain combines TRBV11-2 with TRBJ2-1; D unresolved. Germline CDR1 SGHAT, CDR2 FQNNGV. V shed 1 base and J shed 12 bases, with 7 bases lying between them. This CDR3 comprises 11 residues. The CDR3: CASSLGNRQFF. In nucleotides, the CDR3 is TGTGCCAGCAGCTTAGGTAATCGGCAGTTCTTC.

The gene calls are TRBV6-5 and TRBJ1-4; 8 bases line up with TRBD1. Trimming at V came to 6 bases and at J to 3 bases, leaving 3 bases not matched to a gene. The CDR3 is made up of 14 amino acids. The germline CDR1 and CDR2 sequences are MNHEY and SVGAGI. CDR3 region: CASSPTGANEKLFF. As DNA, the CDR3 is TGTGCCAGCAGCCCGACAGGGGCTAATGAAAAACTGTTTTTT.

This clone has more than one count but fewer than ten. The chain has TRBV6-5 and TRBJ1-2; no definite D call. From germline, CDR1 is MNHEY and CDR2 SVGAGI. This CDR3 has 12 residues. V lost 7 bases to trimming and J lost 2 bases, with 8 bases between them. DNA of the CDR3: TGTGCCAGCACCTCACGGAACTATGGCTACACCTTC. Translation gives CASTSRNYGYTF.

The J gene is TRBJ1-5, the V gene TRBV21-1; the table's D call, TRBD1, has no DNA check behind it. TRBV21-1 represents a pseudogene. This CDR3 spans 19 amino acids. In DNA form, the CDR3 reads TGTGCCAGCACCCCACCCCCTCCTGGGACAGGGAGGAAGCAATCAGCCCCAGCATTT. Its protein product is CASTPPPPGTGRKQSAPAF.

The chain joins TRBV7-9 to TRBJ2-7, with 10 nucleotides matching TRBD1. Per germline, CDR1 SEHNR and CDR2 FQNEAQ (reference sequence). With V trimmed by 5 bases and J by 5 bases, 12 bases remained unmatched. The CDR3 has 16 residues. The CDR3 DNA reads TGTGCCAGCAGCCTAAGGGGTGGGACAGGGGCCCACGAGCAGTACTTC. Translation: CASSLRGGTGAHEQYF.

The J gene is TRBJ2-3, the V gene TRBV6-5; D gene unclear. V was shortened by 6 bases and J by 11 bases, with 21 bases between the two germline ends. The CDR3 is made up of 14 amino acids. Germline CDR1 is MNHEY and CDR2 is SVGAGI. This CDR3 is CASSKIVEHFWQYF. CDR3 bases: TGTGCCAGCAGCAAGATAGTAGAGCACTTCTGGCAGTATTTT.

The rearrangement links TRBV2 to TRBJ1-5; the D gene is possibly TRBD1 (5 bases). V lost 5 bases, J lost 9 bases, and 20 bases lay in between. The germline gives CDR1 SNHLY, CDR2 FYNNEI. This CDR3 has 15 amino acids. CDR3: CASSKDGGTQWPQHF. CDR3 DNA: TGTGCCAGCAGTAAAGACGGAGGGACCCAGTGGCCCCAGCATTTT.

The chain combines TRBV5-4 with TRBJ1-2; D is unresolved. Trimming removed 0 bases at V and 1 base at J, with 13 bases between. The length of the CDR3 is 16 residues. Germline-derived CDR1 and CDR2 are SGHNT and YYREEE (reference sequence). Written as DNA, the CDR3 is TGTGCCAGCAGCTTGGGGACTCAGAAGGATAACTATGGCTACACCTTC. It translates to CASSLGTQKDNYGYTF.

This clone was counted between two and nine times. The V gene is TRBV11-2, the J gene TRBJ1-2; 8 nucleotides line up with TRBD1. Germline loops: CDR1 SGHAT, CDR2 FQNNGV. The CDR3 length is 13 residues. V shed 5 bases, J shed 8 bases, and the junction held 7 bases outside the gene matches. CDR3 in amino acids: CASSPETGVGYTF. Here the CDR3 DNA reads TGTGCCAGCAGCCCAGAGACAGGGGTGGGCTACACCTTC. Drawing the rest from reference TRBV11-2 and TRBJ1-2, the complete variable domain is EAGVAQSPRYKIIEKRQSVAFWCNPISGHATLYWYQQILGQGPKLLIQFQNNGVVDDSQLPKDRFSAERLKGVDSTLKIQPAKLEDSAVYLCASSPETGVGYTFGSGTRLTVV.

The chain has TRBV19 and TRBJ1-4; 10 nucleotides line up with TRBD1. This CDR3 comprises 17 residues. V gave up 4 bases and J gave up 3 bases; unmatched junction bases: 8. Germline assignment: CDR1 LNHDA and CDR2 SQIVND (reference sequence). CDR3: CASSTPRQGASNEKLFF. For the CDR3, the DNA is TGTGCCAGTAGTACGCCCCGACAGGGGGCGTCTAATGAAAAACTGTTTTTT.

The chain recombines TRBV6-2 or TRBV6-3 with TRBJ1-3; 8 nucleotides line up with TRBD1. The germline V gene has CDR1 MNHEY and CDR2 SVGEGT. The CDR3 runs 15 residues. Trimming removed 4 bases from V and 3 bases from J; junction bases left unmatched: 5. This CDR3 reads CASSSTTGDGNTIYF. CDR3 coding DNA: TGTGCCAGCAGTTCAACGACAGGGGATGGAAACACCATATATTTT.

The rearrangement uses TRBV2 and TRBJ2-5; 7 nucleotides match TRBD2. CDR3 length: 15 amino acids. In germline, CDR1 is SNHLY, CDR2 FYNNEI. With 4 bases clipped from V and 0 bases from J, the junction kept 5 bases outside the gene matches. The CDR3 loop is CASSAPRGNQETQYF. The CDR3 bases are TGTGCCAGCAGTGCTCCGCGGGGGAACCAAGAGACCCAGTACTTC.